This T cell receptor (beta chain) was captured by sequencing in a study of control samples from healthy donors and cancer patients. Here immunoSEQ multiplex PCR was the method, and the copy in TCRdb shows in-frame clones only, minus some. The sample records roughly 170,000 clones, roughly 93% being singletons. Losses at the gene ends were 4 bases for V and 7 bases for J; bases not matched to a gene: 11. Per germline, CDR1 SGHRS and CDR2 YFSETQ. This CDR3 has 14 amino acids. This TCR was sampled from a man aged 18-30 years in good health. The chain employs TRBV5-1 and TRBJ2-7, with 7 bases identical to TRBD2. Material: blood. The CDR3 sequence: CASSPLAGDEEQYF. The CDR3 DNA reads as TGCGCCAGCAGCCCTTTGGCGGGGGATGAAGAGCAGTACTTC.